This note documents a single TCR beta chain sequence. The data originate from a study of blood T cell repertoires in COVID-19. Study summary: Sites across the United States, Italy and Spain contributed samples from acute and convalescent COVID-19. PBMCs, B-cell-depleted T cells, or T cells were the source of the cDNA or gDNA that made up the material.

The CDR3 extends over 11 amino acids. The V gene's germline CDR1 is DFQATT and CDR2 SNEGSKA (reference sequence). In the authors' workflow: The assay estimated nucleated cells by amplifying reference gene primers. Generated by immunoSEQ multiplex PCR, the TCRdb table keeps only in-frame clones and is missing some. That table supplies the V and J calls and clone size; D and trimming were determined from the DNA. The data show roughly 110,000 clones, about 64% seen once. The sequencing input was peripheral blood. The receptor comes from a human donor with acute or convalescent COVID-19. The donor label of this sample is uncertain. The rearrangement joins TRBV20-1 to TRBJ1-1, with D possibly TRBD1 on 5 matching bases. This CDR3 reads CSVKRGTEAFF. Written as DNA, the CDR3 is TGCAGCGTGAAAAGGGGCACTGAAGCTTTCTTT.